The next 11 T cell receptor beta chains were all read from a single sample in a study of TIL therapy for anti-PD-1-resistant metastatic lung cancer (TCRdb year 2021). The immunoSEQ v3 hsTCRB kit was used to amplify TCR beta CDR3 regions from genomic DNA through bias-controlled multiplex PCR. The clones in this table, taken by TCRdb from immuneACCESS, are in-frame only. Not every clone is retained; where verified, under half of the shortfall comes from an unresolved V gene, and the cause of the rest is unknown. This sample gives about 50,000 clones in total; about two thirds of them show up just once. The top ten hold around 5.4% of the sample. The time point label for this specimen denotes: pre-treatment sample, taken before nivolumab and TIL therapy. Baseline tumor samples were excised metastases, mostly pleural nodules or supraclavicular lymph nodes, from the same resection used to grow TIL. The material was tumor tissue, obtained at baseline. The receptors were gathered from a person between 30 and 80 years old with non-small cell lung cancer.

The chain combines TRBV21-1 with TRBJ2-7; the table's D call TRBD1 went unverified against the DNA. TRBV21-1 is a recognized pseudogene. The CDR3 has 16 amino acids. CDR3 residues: CASSYSGTPNYYEQYF. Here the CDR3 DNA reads TGTGCCAGCAGCTACTCCGGGACACCCAATTATTACGAGCAGTACTTC.

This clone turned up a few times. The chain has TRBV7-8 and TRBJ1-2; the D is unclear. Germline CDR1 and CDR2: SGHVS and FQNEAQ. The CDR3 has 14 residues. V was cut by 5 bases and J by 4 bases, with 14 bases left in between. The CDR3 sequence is CASSQRRNVYGYTF. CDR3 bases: TGTGCCAGCAGCCAGCGCCGGAATGTCTATGGCTACACCTTC.

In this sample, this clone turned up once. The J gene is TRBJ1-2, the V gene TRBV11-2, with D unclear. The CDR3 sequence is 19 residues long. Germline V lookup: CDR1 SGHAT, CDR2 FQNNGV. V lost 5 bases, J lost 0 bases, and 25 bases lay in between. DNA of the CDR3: TGTGCCAGCAGCAAAGGTTTGGCAGGAGAGCCAACAGCTAACTATGGCTACACCTTC. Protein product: CASSKGLAGEPTANYGYTF.

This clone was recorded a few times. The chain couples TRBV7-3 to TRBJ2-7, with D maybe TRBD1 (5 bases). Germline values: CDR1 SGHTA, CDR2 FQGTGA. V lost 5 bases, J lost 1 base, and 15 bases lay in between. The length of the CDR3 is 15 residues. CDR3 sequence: CASSPSRVSSYEQYF. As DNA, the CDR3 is TGTGCCAGCAGCCCAAGCAGGGTGAGTTCCTACGAGCAGTACTTC. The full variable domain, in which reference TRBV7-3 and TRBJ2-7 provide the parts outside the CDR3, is GAGVSQTPSNKVTEKGKYVELRCDPISGHTALYWYRQSLGQGPEFLIYFQGTGAADDSGLPNDRFFAVRPEGSVSTLKIQRTERGDSAVYLCASSPSRVSSYEQYFGPGTRLTVT.

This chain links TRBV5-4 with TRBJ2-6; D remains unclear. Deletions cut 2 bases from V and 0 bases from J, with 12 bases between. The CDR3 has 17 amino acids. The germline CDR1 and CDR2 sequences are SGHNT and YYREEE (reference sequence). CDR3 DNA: TGTGCCAGCAGCTTAGATAGACTCACCTCTGGGGCCAACGTCCTGACTTTC. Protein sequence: CASSLDRLTSGANVLTF.

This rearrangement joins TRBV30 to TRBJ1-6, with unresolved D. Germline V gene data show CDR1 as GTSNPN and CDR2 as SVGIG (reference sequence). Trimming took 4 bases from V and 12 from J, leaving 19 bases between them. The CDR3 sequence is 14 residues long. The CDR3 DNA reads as TGTGCCTGGACCGAAAGACGGGCCGACGTACCCCTCCACTTT. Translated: CAWTERRADVPLHF.

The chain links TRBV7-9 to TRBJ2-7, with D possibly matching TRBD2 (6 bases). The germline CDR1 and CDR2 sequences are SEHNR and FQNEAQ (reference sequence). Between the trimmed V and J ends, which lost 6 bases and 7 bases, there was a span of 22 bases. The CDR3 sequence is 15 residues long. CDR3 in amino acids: CASRATGSTLGEQYF. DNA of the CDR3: TGTGCCAGCAGGGCAACCGGGAGCACGTTAGGGGAGCAGTACTTC.

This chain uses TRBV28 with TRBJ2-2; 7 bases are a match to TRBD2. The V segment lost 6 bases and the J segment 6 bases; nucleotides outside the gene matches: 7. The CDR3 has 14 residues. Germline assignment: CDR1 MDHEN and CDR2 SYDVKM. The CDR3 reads CASRPGLGPGELFF. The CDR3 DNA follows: TGTGCCAGCAGACCCGGACTAGGACCCGGGGAGCTGTTTTTT.

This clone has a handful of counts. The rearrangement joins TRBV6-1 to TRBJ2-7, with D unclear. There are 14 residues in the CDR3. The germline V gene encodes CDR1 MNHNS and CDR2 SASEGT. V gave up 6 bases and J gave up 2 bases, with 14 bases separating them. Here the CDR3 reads CASRFSAVPYEQYF. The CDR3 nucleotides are TGTGCCAGCAGGTTTTCGGCGGTTCCCTACGAGCAGTACTTC.

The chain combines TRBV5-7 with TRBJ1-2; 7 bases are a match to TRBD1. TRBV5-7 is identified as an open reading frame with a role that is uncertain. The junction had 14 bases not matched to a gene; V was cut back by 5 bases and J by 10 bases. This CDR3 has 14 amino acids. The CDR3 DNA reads TGTGCCAGCAGTTCACCGGGACAGACTCGAGACTACACCTTC. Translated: CASSSPGQTRDYTF.

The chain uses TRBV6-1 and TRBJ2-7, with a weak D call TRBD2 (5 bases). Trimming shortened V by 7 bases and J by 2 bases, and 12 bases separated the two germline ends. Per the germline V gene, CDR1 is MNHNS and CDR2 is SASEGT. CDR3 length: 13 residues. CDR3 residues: CASILPGAYEQYF. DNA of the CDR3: TGTGCCAGCATACTACCCGGGGCCTACGAGCAGTACTTC.